A selection of T cell receptor beta chains follows, all from one sample in a study of post-analysis software for immune sequencing data. MiXCR was run by TCRdb on the PCR reads, yielding one entry per CDR3 protein. Of 380,000 or so distinct CDR3 sequences detected, approximately 38% appear once; the ten largest clones hold roughly 12%. Sequencing was done on a sample of blood. These receptors came from a girl between 10 and 17 years old with multiple sclerosis. The CDR3 runs from the conserved cysteine through the conserved F or W. Fields, in order: clone size, V gene, J gene, D gene, CDR3 protein, CDR3 DNA. A D gene is named only where the DNA matches it firmly. Expanded clones get a size class; other rows say once, few or many, or leave the size out.

clone size: many
V gene: TRBV7-2
J gene: TRBJ2-7
D gene: -
CDR3 protein: CASSSQGYEQYF
CDR3 DNA: TGTGCCAGCAGCTCCCAGGGTTACGAGCAGTACTTC

clone size: few
V gene: TRBV7-9
J gene: TRBJ2-5
D gene: TRBD2
CDR3 protein: CASSPAESGVGETQYF
CDR3 DNA: TGTGCCAGCAGTCCCGCGGAGAGCGGGGTCGGGGAGACCCAGTACTTC

clone size: -
V gene: TRBV5-1
J gene: TRBJ2-2
D gene: -
CDR3 protein: CASMQANTGELFF
CDR3 DNA: TGCGCCAGCATGCAAGCGAACACCGGGGAGCTGTTTTTT

clone size: few
V gene: TRBV28
J gene: TRBJ2-7
D gene: TRBD1
CDR3 protein: CASSPRDRGLEQYF
CDR3 DNA: TGTGCCAGCAGTCCCCGGGACAGGGGCTTAGAGCAGTACTTC

clone size: few
V gene: TRBV24-1
J gene: TRBJ1-2
D gene: TRBD1
CDR3 protein: CATSGTGSVYGYTF
CDR3 DNA: TGTGCCACCAGTGGGACAGGGAGTGTCTATGGCTACACCTTC

clone size: -
V gene: TRBV7-2
J gene: TRBJ1-2
D gene: -
CDR3 protein: CASSLRLASNYGYTF
CDR3 DNA: TGTGCCAGCAGCTTACGTCTGGCCAGCAACTATGGCTACACCTTC

clone size: once
V gene: TRBV5-5
J gene: TRBJ2-1
D gene: TRBD1
CDR3 protein: CASSTTPGTGGNEQFF
CDR3 DNA: TGTGCCAGCAGCACAACTCCCGGGACAGGGGGCAATGAGCAGTTCTTC

clone size: -
V gene: TRBV5-1
J gene: TRBJ2-7
D gene: TRBD2
CDR3 protein: CASSLESGGYYEQYF
CDR3 DNA: TGCGCCAGCAGCTTGGAAAGCGGGGGATACTACGAGCAGTACTTC

clone size: many
V gene: TRBV25-1
J gene: TRBJ2-4
D gene: TRBD1
CDR3 protein: CASSDWEGQGDIQYF
CDR3 DNA: TGTGCCAGCAGTGATTGGGAGGGACAGGGGGACATTCAGTACTTC

clone size: -
V gene: TRBV7-9
J gene: TRBJ2-1
D gene: -
CDR3 protein: CASSLEPGSAYNEQFF
CDR3 DNA: TGTGCCAGCAGCTTAGAGCCGGGGTCAGCCTACAATGAGCAGTTCTTC

clone size: few
V gene: TRBV18
J gene: TRBJ2-3
D gene: TRBD2
CDR3 protein: CASSQPLSGADTQYF
CDR3 DNA: TGTGCCAGCTCACAGCCGCTTAGCGGGGCAGATACGCAGTATTTT

clone size: -
V gene: TRBV6-5
J gene: TRBJ1-2
D gene: -
CDR3 protein: CASRGSTRGYTF
CDR3 DNA: TGTGCCAGCAGGGGGAGTACAAGAGGCTACACCTTC

clone size: -
V gene: TRBV7-2
J gene: TRBJ2-7
D gene: -
CDR3 protein: CASSLNGPYEQYF
CDR3 DNA: TGTGCCAGCAGCTTAAACGGACCCTACGAGCAGTACTTC

clone size: -
V gene: TRBV5-1
J gene: TRBJ1-1
D gene: -
CDR3 protein: CASSPGVYGLKNTEAFF
CDR3 DNA: TGCGCCAGCAGCCCGGGTGTGTACGGGTTAAAGAACACTGAAGCTTTCTTT

clone size: few
V gene: TRBV9
J gene: TRBJ1-1
D gene: -
CDR3 protein: CASSPRWQGGMNTEAFF
CDR3 DNA: TGTGCCAGCAGCCCGCGATGGCAGGGAGGTATGAACACTGAAGCTTTCTTT

clone size: -
V gene: TRBV5-1
J gene: TRBJ2-3
D gene: -
CDR3 protein: CASSPKVTVTDTQYF
CDR3 DNA: TGCGCCAGCAGCCCCAAGGTAACAGTCACAGATACGCAGTATTTT

clone size: -
V gene: TRBV5-6
J gene: TRBJ2-3
D gene: TRBD2
CDR3 protein: CASRRLAGGTDTQYF
CDR3 DNA: TGTGCCAGCAGAAGACTAGCGGGGGGCACAGATACGCAGTATTTT

clone size: few
V gene: TRBV12-3/TRBV12-4
J gene: TRBJ2-1
D gene: TRBD2
CDR3 protein: CASTPGGVRGGEQFF
CDR3 DNA: TGTGCCAGCACCCCGGGGGGGGTTCGGGGAGGTGAGCAGTTCTTC

clone size: -
V gene: TRBV29-1
J gene: TRBJ2-7
D gene: TRBD1
CDR3 protein: CSVGPGQGAKEQYF
CDR3 DNA: TGCAGCGTCGGTCCGGGACAGGGGGCAAAAGAGCAGTACTTC

clone size: few
V gene: TRBV20-1
J gene: TRBJ1-5
D gene: -
CDR3 protein: CSARPGFNQPQHF
CDR3 DNA: TGCAGTGCTAGACCAGGGTTCAATCAGCCCCAGCATTTT

clone size: -
V gene: TRBV12-3/TRBV12-4
J gene: TRBJ2-7
D gene: -
CDR3 protein: CASSPGSVGEQYF
CDR3 DNA: TGTGCCAGCAGTCCGGGGTCCGTGGGTGAGCAGTACTTC

clone size: -
V gene: TRBV4-1
J gene: TRBJ2-2
D gene: -
CDR3 protein: CASSQVAGVTGELFF
CDR3 DNA: TGCGCCAGCAGCCAAGTTGCAGGGGTCACCGGGGAGCTGTTTTTT

clone size: -
V gene: TRBV4-3
J gene: TRBJ2-1
D gene: TRBD2
CDR3 protein: CASSQLTSGGAGEQFF
CDR3 DNA: TGCGCCAGCAGCCAATTAACTAGCGGGGGGGCGGGGGAGCAGTTCTTC

clone size: few
V gene: TRBV28
J gene: TRBJ1-1
D gene: -
CDR3 protein: CASRPPSTDTEAFF
CDR3 DNA: TGTGCCAGCAGGCCTCCTTCGACGGACACTGAAGCTTTCTTT

clone size: -
V gene: TRBV10-3
J gene: TRBJ2-1
D gene: -
CDR3 protein: CAISDSDSYNEQFF
CDR3 DNA: TGTGCCATCAGTGACAGCGACTCCTACAATGAGCAGTTCTTC

clone size: -
V gene: TRBV6-6
J gene: TRBJ2-5
D gene: -
CDR3 protein: CASSYSGVGKVETQYF
CDR3 DNA: TGTGCCAGCAGTTACTCGGGGGTTGGTAAAGTAGAGACCCAGTACTTC

clone size: -
V gene: TRBV24-1
J gene: TRBJ1-2
D gene: TRBD1
CDR3 protein: CATSDHATGGDYGYTF
CDR3 DNA: TGTGCCACCAGTGATCACGCGACAGGGGGCGATTATGGCTACACCTTC

clone size: -
V gene: TRBV10-3
J gene: TRBJ1-2
D gene: -
CDR3 protein: CAISEDRNYGYTF
CDR3 DNA: TGTGCCATCAGTGAGGACAGGAACTATGGCTACACCTTC

clone size: few
V gene: TRBV5-1
J gene: TRBJ2-7
D gene: -
CDR3 protein: CASSWGSTVSYEQYF
CDR3 DNA: TGCGCCAGCAGCTGGGGAAGTACCGTATCCTACGAGCAGTACTTC

clone size: -
V gene: TRBV5-1
J gene: TRBJ2-5
D gene: TRBD1
CDR3 protein: CASSLNRGAQETQYF
CDR3 DNA: TGCGCCAGCAGCCTTAACAGGGGGGCCCAAGAGACCCAGTACTTC

clone size: -
V gene: TRBV11-2
J gene: TRBJ2-7
D gene: TRBD2
CDR3 protein: CASSSGGISSYEQYF
CDR3 DNA: TGTGCCAGCAGCTCCGGGGGGATCAGCTCCTACGAGCAGTACTTC

clone size: -
V gene: TRBV2
J gene: TRBJ2-3
D gene: -
CDR3 protein: CASSGTAREYF
CDR3 DNA: TGTGCCAGCAGTGGGACAGCCAGGGAGTATTTT

clone size: -
V gene: TRBV6-5
J gene: TRBJ2-2
D gene: -
CDR3 protein: CASSQTNSNTGELFF
CDR3 DNA: TGTGCCAGCTCTCAAACAAACTCGAACACCGGGGAGCTGTTTTTT

clone size: few
V gene: TRBV4-1
J gene: TRBJ2-5
D gene: TRBD2
CDR3 protein: CASSQALAGRETQYF
CDR3 DNA: TGCGCCAGCAGCCAAGCTCTAGCGGGGCGAGAGACCCAGTACTTC

clone size: -
V gene: TRBV5-1
J gene: TRBJ2-1
D gene: TRBD1
CDR3 protein: CASSPGTGSYNEQFF
CDR3 DNA: TGCGCCAGCAGTCCTGGGACAGGTTCCTACAATGAGCAGTTCTTC

clone size: -
V gene: TRBV2
J gene: TRBJ2-3
D gene: -
CDR3 protein: CATSPGSDTDTQYF
CDR3 DNA: TGTGCCACCTCCCCAGGGTCAGACACAGATACGCAGTATTTT

clone size: few
V gene: TRBV6-2/TRBV6-3
J gene: TRBJ2-7
D gene: TRBD1
CDR3 protein: CASSDAGQGRKREQYF
CDR3 DNA: TGTGCCAGCAGTGACGCCGGACAGGGGAGGAAACGCGAGCAGTACTTC

clone size: -
V gene: TRBV5-1
J gene: TRBJ2-5
D gene: -
CDR3 protein: CASSSAPAGAQETQYF
CDR3 DNA: TGCGCCAGCAGCTCCGCCCCTGCCGGCGCACAAGAGACCCAGTACTTC

clone size: few
V gene: TRBV12-3/TRBV12-4
J gene: TRBJ2-4
D gene: TRBD1
CDR3 protein: CASSFRTGGLWEQYF
CDR3 DNA: TGTGCCAGCAGTTTCCGGACAGGGGGCCTGTGGGAGCAGTACTTC

clone size: -
V gene: TRBV5-1
J gene: TRBJ2-3
D gene: -
CDR3 protein: CATILSPGDPQYF
CDR3 DNA: TGCGCCACCATTCTTAGCCCGGGGGATCCGCAGTATTTT

clone size: few
V gene: TRBV7-2
J gene: TRBJ2-7
D gene: TRBD2
CDR3 protein: CASSLAIGTSYEQYF
CDR3 DNA: TGTGCCAGCAGCTTAGCGATCGGGACTAGCTACGAGCAGTACTTC

clone size: -
V gene: TRBV6-2/TRBV6-3
J gene: TRBJ1-5
D gene: -
CDR3 protein: CASRYFGAGQPQHF
CDR3 DNA: TGTGCCAGCAGGTACTTTGGGGCCGGGCAGCCCCAGCATTTT

clone size: -
V gene: TRBV6-6
J gene: TRBJ2-7
D gene: -
CDR3 protein: CASNQVTGTYEQYF
CDR3 DNA: TGTGCCAGCAATCAGGTCACAGGGACCTACGAGCAGTACTTC